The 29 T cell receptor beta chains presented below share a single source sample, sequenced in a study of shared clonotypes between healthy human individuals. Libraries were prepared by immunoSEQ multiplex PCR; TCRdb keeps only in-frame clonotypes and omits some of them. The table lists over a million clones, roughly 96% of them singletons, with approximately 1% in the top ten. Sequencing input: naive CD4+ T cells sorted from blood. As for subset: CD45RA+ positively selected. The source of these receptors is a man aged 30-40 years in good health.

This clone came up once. CDR3 coding DNA: TGTGCCAGCAGTCGGCTTGTGGAGGCTAGCGGGAGTTTGAATGAGCAGTTCTTC. Protein: CASSRLVEASGSLNEQFF. This chain uses TRBV27 with TRBJ2-1, with 10 bases identical to TRBD2. The germline gives CDR1 MNHEY, CDR2 SMNVEV (reference sequence). V was clipped by 5 bases and J by 7 bases; unmatched bases: 17. There are 18 residues in the CDR3.

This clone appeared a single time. CDR3 loop: CASSRQGTYSNQPQHF. CDR3 nucleotide sequence: TGTGCCAGCAGTAGACAGGGGACCTATAGCAATCAGCCCCAGCATTTT. This chain uses TRBV2 with TRBJ1-5; TRBD1 matches 8 bases. J was trimmed by 0 bases and V by 5 bases; bases with no gene match: 6. This CDR3 has 16 residues. Germline V gene lookup returns CDR1 SNHLY and CDR2 FYNNEI.

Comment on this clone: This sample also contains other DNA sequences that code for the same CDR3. CDR3 sequence: CASSPDGYGYTF. CDR3 DNA: TGTGCCAGCTCGCCGGACGGTTATGGCTACACCTTC. The rearrangement joins TRBV18 to TRBJ1-2; no reliable D call. The germline CDR1 and CDR2 sequences are KGHSH and LQKENI. The CDR3 totals 12 residues. The ends were cut back, 6 bases at V and 5 bases at J, with 10 bases in the middle.

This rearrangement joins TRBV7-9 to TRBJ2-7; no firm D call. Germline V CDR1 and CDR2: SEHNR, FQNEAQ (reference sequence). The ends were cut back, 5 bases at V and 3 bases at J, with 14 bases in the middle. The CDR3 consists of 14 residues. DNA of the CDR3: TGTGCCAGCAGCCCCTTGAACGGGTTCTACGAGCAGTACTTC. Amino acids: CASSPLNGFYEQYF.

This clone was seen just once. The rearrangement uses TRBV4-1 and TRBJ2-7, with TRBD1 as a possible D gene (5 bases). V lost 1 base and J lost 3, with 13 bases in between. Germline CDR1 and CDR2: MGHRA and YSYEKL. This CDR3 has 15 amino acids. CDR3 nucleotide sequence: TGCGCCAGCAGCCAAGTGGCCAGGGCAAACTACGAGCAGTACTTC. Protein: CASSQVARANYEQYF.

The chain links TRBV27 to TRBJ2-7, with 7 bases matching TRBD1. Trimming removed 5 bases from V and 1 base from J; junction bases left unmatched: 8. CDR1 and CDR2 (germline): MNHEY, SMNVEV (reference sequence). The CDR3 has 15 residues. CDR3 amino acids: CASSRGQGSSYEQYF. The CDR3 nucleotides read TGTGCCAGCAGTAGGGGGCAGGGGTCTTCCTACGAGCAGTACTTC.

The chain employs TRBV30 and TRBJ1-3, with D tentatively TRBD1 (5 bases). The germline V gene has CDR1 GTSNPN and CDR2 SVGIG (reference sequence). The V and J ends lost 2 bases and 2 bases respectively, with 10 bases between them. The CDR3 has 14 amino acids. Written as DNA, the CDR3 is TGTGCCTGGAGTCCGGGACTAGCTGGAAACACCATATATTTT. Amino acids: CAWSPGLAGNTIYF. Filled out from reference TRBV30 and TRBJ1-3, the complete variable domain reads SQTIHQWPATLVQPVGSPLSLECTVEGTSNPNLYWYRQAAGRGLQLLFYSVGIGQISSEVPQNLSASRPQDRQFILSSKKLLLSDSGFYLCAWSPGLAGNTIYFGEGSWLTVV.

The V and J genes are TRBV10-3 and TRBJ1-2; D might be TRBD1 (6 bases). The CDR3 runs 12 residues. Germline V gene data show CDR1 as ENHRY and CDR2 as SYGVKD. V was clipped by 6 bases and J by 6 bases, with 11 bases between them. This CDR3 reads CAIRGQSDGYTF. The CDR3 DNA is TGTGCCATCAGGGGACAATCGGATGGCTACACCTTC.

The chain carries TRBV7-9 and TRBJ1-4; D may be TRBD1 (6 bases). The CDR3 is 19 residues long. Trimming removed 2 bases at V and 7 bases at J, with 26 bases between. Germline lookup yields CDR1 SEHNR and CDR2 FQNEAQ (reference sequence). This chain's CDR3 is CASSLSRLQGPLVPEKLFF. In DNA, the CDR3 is TGTGCCAGCAGCTTATCTAGGTTACAGGGTCCCCTTGTTCCTGAAAAACTGTTTTTT.

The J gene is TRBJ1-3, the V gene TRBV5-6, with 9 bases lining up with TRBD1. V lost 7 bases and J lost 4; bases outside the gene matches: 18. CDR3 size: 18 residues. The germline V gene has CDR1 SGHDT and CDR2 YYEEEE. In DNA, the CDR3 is TGTGCCAGCTCTCTACTACCCGGGACAGGGTCTGCCGGAAACACCATATATTTT. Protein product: CASSLLPGTGSAGNTIYF.

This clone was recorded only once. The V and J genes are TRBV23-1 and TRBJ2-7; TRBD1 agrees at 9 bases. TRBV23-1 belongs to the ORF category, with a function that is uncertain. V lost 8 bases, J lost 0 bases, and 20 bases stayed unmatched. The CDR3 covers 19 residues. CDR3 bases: TGCGCCAGCGGTAACAGGGGGCAAAGACCAAAAAAGATCTCCTACGAGCAGTACTTC. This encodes CASGNRGQRPKKISYEQYF.

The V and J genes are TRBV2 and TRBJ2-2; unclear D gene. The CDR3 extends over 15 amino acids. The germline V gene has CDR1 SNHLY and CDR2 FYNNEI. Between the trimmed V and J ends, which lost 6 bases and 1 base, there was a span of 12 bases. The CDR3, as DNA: TGTGCCAGCAGAGTCCCGGCCCGGAACACCGGGGAGCTGTTTTTT. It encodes CASRVPARNTGELFF.

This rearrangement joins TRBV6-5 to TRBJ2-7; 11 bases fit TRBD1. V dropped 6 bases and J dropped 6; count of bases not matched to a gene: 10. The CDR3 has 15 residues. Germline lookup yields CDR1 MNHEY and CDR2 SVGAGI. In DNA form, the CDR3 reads TGTGCCAGCAGGACCTGGACAGGGGGCTTCTCCGAGCAGTACTTC. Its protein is CASRTWTGGFSEQYF.

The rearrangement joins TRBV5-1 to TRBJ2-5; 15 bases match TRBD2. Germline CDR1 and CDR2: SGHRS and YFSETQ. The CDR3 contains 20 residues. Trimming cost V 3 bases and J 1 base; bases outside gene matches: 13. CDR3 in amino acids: CASSSKPPGLAGGSQETQYF. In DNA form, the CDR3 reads TGCGCCAGCAGCTCAAAACCTCCGGGACTAGCGGGAGGAAGCCAAGAGACCCAGTACTTC. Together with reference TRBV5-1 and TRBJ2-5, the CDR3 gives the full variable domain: KAGVTQTPRYLIKTRGQQVTLSCSPISGHRSVSWYQQTPGQGLQFLFEYFSETQRNKGNFPGRFSGRQFSNSRSEMNVSTLELGDSALYLCASSSKPPGLAGGSQETQYFGPGTRLLVL.

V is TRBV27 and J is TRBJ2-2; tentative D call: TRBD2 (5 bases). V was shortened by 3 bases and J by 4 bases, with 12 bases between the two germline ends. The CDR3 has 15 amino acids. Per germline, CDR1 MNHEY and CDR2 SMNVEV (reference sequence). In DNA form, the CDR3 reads TGTGCCAGCAGTTTGGACTCTACCCTCACCGGGGAGCTGTTTTTT. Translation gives CASSLDSTLTGELFF.

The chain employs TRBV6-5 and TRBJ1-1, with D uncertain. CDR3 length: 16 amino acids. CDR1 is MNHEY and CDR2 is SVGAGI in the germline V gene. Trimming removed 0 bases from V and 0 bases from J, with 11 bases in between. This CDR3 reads CASSYSLARMNTEAFF. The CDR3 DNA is TGTGCCAGCAGTTACTCGCTTGCCAGGATGAACACTGAAGCTTTCTTT.

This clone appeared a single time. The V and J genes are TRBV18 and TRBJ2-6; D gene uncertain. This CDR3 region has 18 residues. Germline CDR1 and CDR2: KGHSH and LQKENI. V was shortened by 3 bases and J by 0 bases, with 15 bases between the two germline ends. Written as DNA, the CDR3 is TGTGCCAGCTCACCCAGAACCGCCCAGAGCTCTGGGGCCAACGTCCTGACTTTC. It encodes CASSPRTAQSSGANVLTF.

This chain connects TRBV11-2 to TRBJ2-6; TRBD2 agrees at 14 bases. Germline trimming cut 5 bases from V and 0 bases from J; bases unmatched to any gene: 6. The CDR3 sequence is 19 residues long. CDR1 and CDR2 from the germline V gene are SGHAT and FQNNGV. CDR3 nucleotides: TGTGCCAGCAGCCAGAGGGGACTAGCGGGAGCCTCTGGGGCCAACGTCCTGACTTTC. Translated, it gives CASSQRGLAGASGANVLTF. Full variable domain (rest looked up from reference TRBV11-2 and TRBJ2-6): EAGVAQSPRYKIIEKRQSVAFWCNPISGHATLYWYQQILGQGPKLLIQFQNNGVVDDSQLPKDRFSAERLKGVDSTLKIQPAKLEDSAVYLCASSQRGLAGASGANVLTFGAGSRLTVL.

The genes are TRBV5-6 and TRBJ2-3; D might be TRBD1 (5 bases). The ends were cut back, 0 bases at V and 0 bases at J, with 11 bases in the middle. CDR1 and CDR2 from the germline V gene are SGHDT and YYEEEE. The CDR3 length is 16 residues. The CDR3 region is CASSLAGRASTDTQYF. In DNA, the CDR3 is TGTGCCAGCAGCTTGGCCGGCAGGGCGAGCACAGATACGCAGTATTTT.

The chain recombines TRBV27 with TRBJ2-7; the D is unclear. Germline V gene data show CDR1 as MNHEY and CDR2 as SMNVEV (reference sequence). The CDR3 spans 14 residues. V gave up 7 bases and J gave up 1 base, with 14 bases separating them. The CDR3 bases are TGTGCCAGCAAACCCCTCGAGCAATCCTACGAGCAGTACTTC. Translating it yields CASKPLEQSYEQYF.

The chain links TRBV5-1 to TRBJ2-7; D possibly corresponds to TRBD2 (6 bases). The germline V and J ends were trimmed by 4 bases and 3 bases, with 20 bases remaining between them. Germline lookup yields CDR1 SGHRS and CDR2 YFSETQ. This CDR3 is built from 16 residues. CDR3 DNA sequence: TGCGCCAGCAGCCAAGGGCCCCCTCAGGAGGGCTACGAGCAGTACTTC. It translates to CASSQGPPQEGYEQYF.

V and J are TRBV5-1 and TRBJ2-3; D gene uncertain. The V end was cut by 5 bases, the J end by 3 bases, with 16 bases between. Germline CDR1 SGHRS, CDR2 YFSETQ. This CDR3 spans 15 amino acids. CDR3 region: CASSLGSQITDTQYF. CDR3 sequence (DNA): TGCGCCAGCAGTTTAGGTTCGCAGATAACAGATACGCAGTATTTT.

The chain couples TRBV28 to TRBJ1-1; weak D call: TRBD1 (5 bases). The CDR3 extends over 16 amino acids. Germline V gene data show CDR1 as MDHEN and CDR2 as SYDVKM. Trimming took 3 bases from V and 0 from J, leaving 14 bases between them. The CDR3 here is CASSLGQGSMNTEAFF. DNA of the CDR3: TGTGCCAGCAGTTTGGGGCAGGGTTCCATGAACACTGAAGCTTTCTTT.

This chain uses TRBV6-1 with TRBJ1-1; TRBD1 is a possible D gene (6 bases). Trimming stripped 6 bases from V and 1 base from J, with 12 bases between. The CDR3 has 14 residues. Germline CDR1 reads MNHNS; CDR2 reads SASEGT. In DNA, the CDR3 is TGTGCCAGCAGCAGGACAGCACAGAACACTGAAGCTTTCTTT. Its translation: CASSRTAQNTEAFF.

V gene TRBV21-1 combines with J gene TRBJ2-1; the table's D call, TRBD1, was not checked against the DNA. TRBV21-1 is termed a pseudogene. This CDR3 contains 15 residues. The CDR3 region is CASSKDASSYNEQFF. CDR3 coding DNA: TGTGCCAGCAGCAAAGACGCCAGCTCCTACAATGAGCAGTTCTTC.

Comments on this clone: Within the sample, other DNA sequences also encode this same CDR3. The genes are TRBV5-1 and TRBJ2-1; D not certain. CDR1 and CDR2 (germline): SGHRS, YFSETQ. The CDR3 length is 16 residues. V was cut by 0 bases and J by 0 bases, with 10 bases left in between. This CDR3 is CASSLGAVSSYNEQFF. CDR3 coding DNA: TGCGCCAGCAGCTTGGGGGCGGTAAGCTCCTACAATGAGCAGTTCTTC.

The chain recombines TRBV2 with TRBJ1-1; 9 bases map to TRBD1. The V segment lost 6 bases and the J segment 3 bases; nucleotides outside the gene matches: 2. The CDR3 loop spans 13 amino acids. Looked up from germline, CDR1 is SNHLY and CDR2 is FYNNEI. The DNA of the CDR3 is TGTGCCAGCAGGTGGGACAGGGACACTGAAGCTTTCTTT. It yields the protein CASRWDRDTEAFF.

DNA of the CDR3: TGTGCCAGCAAAAGCAACTCCCGCGAGCAGTACTTC. As protein: CASKSNSREQYF. The chain carries TRBV2 and TRBJ2-7; D remains ambiguous. This CDR3 has 12 residues. From germline, CDR1 is SNHLY and CDR2 FYNNEI. V was clipped by 7 bases and J by 6 bases, with 13 bases between them.

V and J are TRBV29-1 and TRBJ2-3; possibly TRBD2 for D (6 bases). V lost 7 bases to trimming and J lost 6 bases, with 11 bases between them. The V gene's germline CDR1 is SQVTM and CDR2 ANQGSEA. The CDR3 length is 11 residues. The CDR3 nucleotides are TGCAGCGGGTTCGCGGGGGATACGCAGTATTTT. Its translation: CSGFAGDTQYF.